This TCR beta chain was identified during a study of blood T cells in healthy people across ages. The use of a sample-barcoded 5' primer and a J-beta primer mix characterized a second PCR of roughly 7 to 11 cycles. Template switching added a 12-random-nucleotide identifier to every cDNA molecule. One entry per CDR3 protein, called by TCRdb with MiXCR from the 5' RACE reads. The sample holds under 1,000,000 distinct CDR3 sequences, more than 35% seen once. The germline V and J ends were trimmed by 0 bases and 10 bases, with 11 bases remaining between them. This CDR3 is built from 13 residues. Germline assignment: CDR1 LGHNA and CDR2 YNFKEQ.

The chain is built from TRBV4-2 and TRBJ2-3; D gene unclear. Sequenced input: blood. The receptor was derived from a man aged 80 or over in good health. The CDR3 is CASSQETWVPQYF. The CDR3 DNA is TGTGCCAGCAGCCAAGAAACCTGGGTTCCGCAGTATTTT.